Following are 4 T cell receptor beta chains from one sample sequenced in a study of neurological immune-mediated disorders. TCRdb analysed the 5' RACE reads with MiXCR anew, one entry per CDR3 protein. The table records approximately 80,000 distinct CDR3 sequences, more than 5% of them present only once. Time point noted: longitudinal time-point 2. Sequenced: PBMCs. The receptors here all came from a woman between 55 and 75 years old with multiple sclerosis.

This clonotype was counted many times. This chain connects TRBV11-2 to TRBJ2-1, with TRBD2 matching over 11 bases. Germline CDR1 is SGHAT and CDR2 is FQNNGV. The CDR3 length is 16 residues. Trimming at V came to 4 bases and at J to 0 bases, leaving 2 bases not matched to a gene. As DNA, the CDR3 is TGTGCCAGCAGCTATCTAGCGGGGGGCTCCTACAATGAGCAGTTCTTC. Protein product: CASSYLAGGSYNEQFF.

In this sample, this clonotype turned up many times. The chain has TRBV6-5 and TRBJ1-2; 9 positions agree with TRBD1. The CDR3 covers 15 residues. Trimming removed 5 bases from V and 5 bases from J; junction bases left unmatched: 9. The germline V gene has CDR1 MNHEY and CDR2 SVGAGI. For the CDR3, the DNA is TGTGCCAGCAGTACCCGGACAGGGGTTGCGTATGGCTACACCTTC. Protein: CASSTRTGVAYGYTF.

This clonotype has just a few counts. J is TRBJ2-1 and V is TRBV19, with D tentatively TRBD1 (5 bases). The CDR3 spans 16 residues. Germline CDR1 and CDR2: LNHDA and SQIVND (reference sequence). V was trimmed by 6 bases and J by 2 bases, leaving 17 bases between them. The CDR3 spells CASSQSSGQTYNEQFF. DNA of the CDR3: TGTGCCAGTAGCCAGAGCTCAGGGCAAACCTACAATGAGCAGTTCTTC.

In this sample, this clonotype turned up a few times. The rearrangement links TRBV3-1 to TRBJ2-7; a possible D gene is TRBD1 (6 bases). The CDR3 is 14 residues long. Looked up from germline, CDR1 is LGHDT and CDR2 is YNNKEL (reference sequence). Trimming cost V 2 bases and J 2 bases, with 10 bases left between them. CDR3 sequence: CASSQLGQTYEQYF. DNA of the CDR3: TGTGCCAGCAGCCAACTCGGACAGACCTACGAGCAGTACTTC.